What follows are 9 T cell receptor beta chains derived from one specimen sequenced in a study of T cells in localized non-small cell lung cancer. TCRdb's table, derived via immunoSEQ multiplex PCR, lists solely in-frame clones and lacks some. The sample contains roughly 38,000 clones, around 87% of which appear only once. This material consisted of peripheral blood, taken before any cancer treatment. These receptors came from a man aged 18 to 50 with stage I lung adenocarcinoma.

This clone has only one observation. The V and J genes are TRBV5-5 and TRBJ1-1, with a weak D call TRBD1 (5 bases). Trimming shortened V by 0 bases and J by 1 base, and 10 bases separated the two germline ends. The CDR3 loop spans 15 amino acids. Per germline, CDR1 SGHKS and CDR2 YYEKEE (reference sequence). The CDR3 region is CASSLDGRANTEAFF. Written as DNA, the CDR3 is TGTGCCAGCAGCTTGGACGGCAGGGCGAACACTGAAGCTTTCTTT. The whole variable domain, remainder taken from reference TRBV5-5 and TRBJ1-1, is DAGVTQSPTHLIKTRGQQVTLRCSPISGHKSVSWYQQVLGQGPQFIFQYYEKEERGRGNFPDRFSARQFPNYSSELNVNALLLGDSALYLCASSLDGRANTEAFFGQGTRLTVV.

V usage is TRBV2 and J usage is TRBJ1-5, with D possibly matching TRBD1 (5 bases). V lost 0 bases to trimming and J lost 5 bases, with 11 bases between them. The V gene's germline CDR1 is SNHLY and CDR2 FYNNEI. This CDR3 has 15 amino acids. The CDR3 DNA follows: TGTGCCAGCAGTGAAGCGCTTCTGGGGGATCAGCCCCAGCATTTT. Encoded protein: CASSEALLGDQPQHF.

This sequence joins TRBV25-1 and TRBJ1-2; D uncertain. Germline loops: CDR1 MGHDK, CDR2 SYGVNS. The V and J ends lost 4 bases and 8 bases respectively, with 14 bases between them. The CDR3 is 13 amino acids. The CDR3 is CASSGEVLSGYTF. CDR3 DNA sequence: TGTGCCAGCAGTGGGGAGGTCCTCTCGGGCTACACCTTC.

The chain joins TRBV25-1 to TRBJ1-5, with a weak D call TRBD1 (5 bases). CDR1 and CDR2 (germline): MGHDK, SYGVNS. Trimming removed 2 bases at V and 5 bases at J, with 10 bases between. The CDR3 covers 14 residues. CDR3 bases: TGTGCCAGCAGTGAAACGGGGGGGGATCAGCCCCAGCATTTT. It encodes CASSETGGDQPQHF.

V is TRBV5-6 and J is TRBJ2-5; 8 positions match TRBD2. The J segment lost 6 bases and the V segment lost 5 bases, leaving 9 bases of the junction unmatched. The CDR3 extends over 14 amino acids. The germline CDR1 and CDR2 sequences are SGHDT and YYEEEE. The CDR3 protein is CASRLGGATKTQYF. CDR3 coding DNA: TGTGCCAGCAGGCTCGGGGGGGCGACAAAGACCCAGTACTTC. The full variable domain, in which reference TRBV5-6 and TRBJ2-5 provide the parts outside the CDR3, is DAGVTQSPTHLIKTRGQQVTLRCSPKSGHDTVSWYQQALGQGPQFIFQYYEEEERQRGNFPDRFSGHQFPNYSSELNVNALLLGDSALYLCASRLGGATKTQYFGPGTRLLVL.

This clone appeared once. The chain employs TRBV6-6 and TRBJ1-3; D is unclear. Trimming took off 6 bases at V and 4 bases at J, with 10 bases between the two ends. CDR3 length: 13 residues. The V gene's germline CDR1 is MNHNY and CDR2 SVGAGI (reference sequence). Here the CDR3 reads CASRPPDGNTIYF. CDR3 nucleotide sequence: TGTGCCAGCAGACCCCCAGACGGAAACACCATATATTTT.

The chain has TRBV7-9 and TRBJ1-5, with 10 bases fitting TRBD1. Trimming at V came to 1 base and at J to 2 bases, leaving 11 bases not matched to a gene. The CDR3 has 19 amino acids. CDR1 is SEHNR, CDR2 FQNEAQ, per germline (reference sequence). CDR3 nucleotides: TGTGCCAGCAGCTTAGACCGGGACAGGGGACGTGGGGGCAATCAGCCCCAGCATTTT. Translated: CASSLDRDRGRGGNQPQHF.

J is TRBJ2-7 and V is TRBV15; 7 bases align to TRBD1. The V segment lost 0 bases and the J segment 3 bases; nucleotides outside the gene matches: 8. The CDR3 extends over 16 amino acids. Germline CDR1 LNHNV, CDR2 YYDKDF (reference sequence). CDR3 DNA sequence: TGTGCCACCAGCAGAGATTTAGGCCAGGGGGTCTACGAGCAGTACTTC. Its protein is CATSRDLGQGVYEQYF. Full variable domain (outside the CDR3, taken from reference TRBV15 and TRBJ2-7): DAMVIQNPRYQVTQFGKPVTLSCSQTLNHNVMYWYQQKSSQAPKLLFHYYDKDFNNEADTPDNFQSRRPNTSFCFLDIRSPGLGDTAMYLCATSRDLGQGVYEQYFGPGTRLTVT.

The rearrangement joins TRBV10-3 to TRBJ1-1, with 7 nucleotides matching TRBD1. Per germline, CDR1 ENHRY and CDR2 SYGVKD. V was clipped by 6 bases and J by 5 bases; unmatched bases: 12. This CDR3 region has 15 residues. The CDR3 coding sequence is TGTGCCATCAGAAGACTTGGGACAGACGGGACTGAAGCTTTCTTT. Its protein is CAIRRLGTDGTEAFF.